The 2 T cell receptor beta chains below come from one sample, sequenced in a study of T cell responses to AZD1222 COVID-19 vaccine (dated by TCRdb to the early 2020s). The library was built by means of the immunoSEQ multiplex PCR assay. The immuneACCESS repertoire file appears here via TCRdb, limited to in-frame rearrangements. These files lack a portion of the clones; in checked studies, under half of the deficit traces to unresolved V genes, and the cause of the others is not known. The sample contains 70,000 or so clones, around 74% of them found a single time. The ten largest clones add up to more than 20% of the sample. What the time point label conveys for this sample: baseline before first vaccination. The sample's treatment or condition label is to be understood as: meningococcal conjugate vaccine given as trial control. Specimen: peripheral blood, collected on day 0 of MenACWY control vaccination. The receptor set was obtained from an adult in good health.

V is TRBV2 and J is TRBJ2-7; D is uncertain. Germline V gene data show CDR1 as SNHLY and CDR2 as FYNNEI. CDR3 size: 11 residues. Between the trimmed V and J ends, which lost 4 bases and 3 bases, there was a span of 4 bases. CDR3 in amino acids: CASSAGYEQYF. In DNA, the CDR3 is TGTGCCAGCAGTGCTGGCTACGAGCAGTACTTC. Full variable domain (missing parts from reference TRBV2 and TRBJ2-7): EPEVTQTPSHQVTQMGQEVILRCVPISNHLYFYWYRQILGQKVEFLVSFYNNEISEKSEIFDDQFSVERPDGSNFTLKIRSTKLEDSAMYFCASSAGYEQYFGPGTRLTVT.

The chain combines TRBV28 with TRBJ1-2; D gene uncertain. The CDR3 sequence is 14 residues long. Trimming shortened V by 1 base and J by 4 bases, and 10 bases separated the two germline ends. CDR1 and CDR2 (germline): MDHEN, SYDVKM. CDR3 protein: CASSLSPGAYGYTF. DNA of the CDR3: TGTGCCAGCAGTTTATCGCCAGGAGCCTATGGCTACACCTTC.